This T cell receptor (beta chain) stems from a study of blood T cell repertoires in COVID-19. Study as a whole: The origin of the acute and convalescent COVID-19 samples was the United States, Italy and Spain. Sources were T cells, B-cell-depleted T cells, or PBMCs; the material itself was cDNA or gDNA.

V lost 7 bases and J 4 bases, leaving 16 bases between the germline ends. CDR3 length equals 14 residues. CDR1 and CDR2 (germline): MNHEY, SVGAGI. This table comes from immunoSEQ multiplex PCR, and its TCRdb copy is limited to in-frame clones, with some not included. The table has 300,000 to 450,000 clones, more than 70% seen once; the top ten hold around 3.9%. The Seattle patients, enrolled during active infection, were followed longitudinally. V and J are TRBV6-5 and TRBJ1-2; possible D gene TRBD1, 6 bases. What was sequenced was peripheral blood. This TCR was sampled from a woman aged 55-70 years with COVID-19, enrolled during active disease. As DNA, the CDR3 is TGTGCCAGCACCGGACAGTCTGGGGTCTATGGCTACACCTTC. Its translation: CASTGQSGVYGYTF.